Listed below are T cell receptor beta chains from one sample, sequenced in a study of breast tumors, draining lymph nodes, adjacent tissues. TCRdb reanalysed the multiplex PCR reads using MiXCR and keeps one entry per CDR3 protein. The profile covers under 250,000 distinct CDR3 sequences, with about 30% appearing a single time and 1.3% to 1.5% taken by the ten largest. The sequenced sample consisted of axillary lymph node tissue. The origin of the receptors is a female donor with breast cancer. Some clones in this sample may be carry-over from other donors' samples. Each CDR3 is given with its conserved first and last residue. The D gene is left open where the match is weak. The size entry is marked missing in some rows and otherwise reads once, few, many or a size class.

D gene,V gene,J gene,clone size,CDR3 DNA,CDR3 protein
TRBD1,TRBV15,TRBJ2-7,few,TGTGCCACCAGCAGAGATCGCACAGGGGGTTACGAGCAGTACTTC,CATSRDRTGGYEQYF
.,TRBV12-3/TRBV12-4,TRBJ2-3,many,TGTGCCAGCAGTTTGCAGCGGAGCACAGATACGCAGTATTTT,CASSLQRSTDTQYF
.,TRBV28,TRBJ2-7,.,TGTGCCAGCAGTTTACCCTTCCGGACTGGCTCCTACGAGCAGTACTTC,CASSLPFRTGSYEQYF
TRBD2,TRBV5-1,TRBJ2-1,many,TGCGCCAGCAATCCCACTAGCGGGCCCCTCAATGAGCAGTTCTTC,CASNPTSGPLNEQFF
TRBD2,TRBV7-3,TRBJ2-3,many,TGTGCCAGCAGCGACGGACTAGCGGGAGATGCAGATACGCAGTATTTT,CASSDGLAGDADTQYF
.,TRBV29-1,TRBJ1-1,.,TGCAGCGTTGACGTCTTGGGACTGAACACTGGAGCTTTCTTT,CSVDVLGLNTGAFF
TRBD1,TRBV25-1,TRBJ2-3,.,TGTGCCAGCAGTGGGGGTACAGGGGCTCGAGATACGCAGTATTTT,CASSGGTGARDTQYF
.,TRBV18,TRBJ2-5,many,TGTGCCAGCTCACCAGGGGGGGCTGAGACCCAGTACTTC,CASSPGGAETQYF
TRBD1,TRBV20-1,TRBJ1-5,many,TGCAGTGCTAGAGATGAAGGCAGGGGGCGGCAGCCCCAGCATTTT,CSARDEGRGRQPQHF
TRBD2,TRBV30,TRBJ2-1,.,TGTGCCTGGAGTGTAGGAGCGGGATACAATGAGCAGTTCTTC,CAWSVGAGYNEQFF
TRBD2,TRBV18,TRBJ2-7,many,TGTGCCAGCTCACCAACAGGAGGTAGCGGGAGCTACGAGCAGTACTTC,CASSPTGGSGSYEQYF
.,TRBV6-1,TRBJ2-2,many,TGTGCCACCTCAGTCTACACCGGGGAGCTGTTTTTT,CATSVYTGELFF
.,TRBV6-5,TRBJ1-2,many,TGTGCCAGCAGTTTGCGGGGGAGGGACTCTTCGCGCTACACCTTC,CASSLRGRDSSRYTF
TRBD1,TRBV28,TRBJ2-2,few,TGTGCCAGCAGCCAGGGACAGGGGGGGATTTGGGAGCTGTTTTTT,CASSQGQGGIWELFF
TRBD2,TRBV5-1,TRBJ2-7,many,TGCGCCAGCAGCCTAAAACCGGGACTAGCGGCCGGGGAGCAGTACTTC,CASSLKPGLAAGEQYF
.,TRBV19,TRBJ2-1,many,TGTGCCAGTTCCGAACAGTACAATGAGCAGTTCTTC,CASSEQYNEQFF
.,TRBV9,TRBJ2-2,many,TGTGCCAGCAGCGTAGGGGATCACACCGGGGAGCTGTTTTTT,CASSVGDHTGELFF
TRBD1,TRBV20-1,TRBJ2-7,once,TGCAGTGCTAGACGGACAGGGGGTTACGAGCAGTACTTC,CSARRTGGYEQYF
.,TRBV7-2,TRBJ2-6,many,TGTGCCAGCAGCGCGACCGGGGGTGGGGCCAACGTCCTGACTTTC,CASSATGGGANVLTF
.,TRBV2,TRBJ2-1,many,TGTGCCACCCAACTAGGTAGCAATGAGCAGTTCTTC,CATQLGSNEQFF
.,TRBV5-1,TRBJ2-5,many,TGCGCCAGCAGCTTGGCCGCCCCAGCGGTACAAGAGACCCAGTACTTC,CASSLAAPAVQETQYF
.,TRBV20-1,TRBJ1-4,.,TGCAGTGCCCCAACTCCTAGCGGGAGGGCTAATGAAAAACTGTTTTTT,CSAPTPSGRANEKLFF
.,TRBV7-2,TRBJ1-1,.,TGTGCCAGCAGCTTAGGACAATTCACTGAAGCTTTCTTT,CASSLGQFTEAFF
.,TRBV6-5,TRBJ2-2,.,TGTGCCAGCAGTGACTCGCGGTACAGGTCGAACACCGGGGAGCTTTTTTTT,CASSDSRYRSNTGELFF
.,TRBV20-1,TRBJ2-3,.,TGCAGTGCTAGCGGGGCAGGGGCAACAGATACGCAGTATTTT,CSASGAGATDTQYF
.,TRBV7-6,TRBJ1-1,.,TGTGCCAGCAGCTTAGAACAGGGTCGCTTGGCTGAAGCTTTCTTT,CASSLEQGRLAEAFF
.,TRBV5-1,TRBJ2-1,many,TGCGCCAGCAGCCTTGGTACAGGGATGTACAATGAGCAGTTCTTC,CASSLGTGMYNEQFF